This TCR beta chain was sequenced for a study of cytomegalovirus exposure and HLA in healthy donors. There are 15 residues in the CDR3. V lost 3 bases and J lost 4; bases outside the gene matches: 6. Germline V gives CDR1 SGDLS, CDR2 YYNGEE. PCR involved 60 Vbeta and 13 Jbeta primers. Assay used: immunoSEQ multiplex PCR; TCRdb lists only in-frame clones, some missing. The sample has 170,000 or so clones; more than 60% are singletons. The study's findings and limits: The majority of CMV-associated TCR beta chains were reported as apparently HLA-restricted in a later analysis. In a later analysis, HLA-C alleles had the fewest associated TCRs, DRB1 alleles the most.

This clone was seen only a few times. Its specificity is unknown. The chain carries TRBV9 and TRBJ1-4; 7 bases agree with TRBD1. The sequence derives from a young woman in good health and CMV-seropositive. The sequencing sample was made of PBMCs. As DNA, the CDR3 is TGTGCCAGCAGCGCACAGACAGGGTTTAATGAAAAACTGTTTTTT. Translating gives CASSAQTGFNEKLFF.